The 19 T cell receptor beta chains in this list originate from one sample, sequenced in a study of blood T cell repertoires in COVID-19. Only in-frame clones appear in the TCRdb table, and some are missing; sequencing was by immunoSEQ multiplex PCR. This repertoire shows nearly 60,000 clones, roughly 89% found once; its top ten account for about 13%. Material: peripheral blood. All receptors come from a man aged 60 to 69 with active COVID-19.

The chain is built from TRBV9 and TRBJ2-2; D is ambiguous. There are 13 residues in the CDR3. Per germline, CDR1 SGDLS and CDR2 YYNGEE. Trimming took 4 bases from V and 8 from J, leaving 12 bases between them. The DNA for the CDR3 is TGTGCCAGCAGCTTTCAACCTAAGGGGGAGCTGTTTTTT. Translation gives CASSFQPKGELFF. Full variable domain (outside the CDR3, taken from reference TRBV9 and TRBJ2-2): DSGVTQTPKHLITATGQRVTLRCSPRSGDLSVYWYQQSLDQGLQFLIQYYNGEERAKGNILERFSAQQFPDLHSELNLSSLELGDSALYFCASSFQPKGELFFGEGSRLTVL.

This clone appeared a single time. The DNA of the CDR3 is TGCGCCCGCTCGAGTGGGGCCAACGTCCTGACTTTC. Protein sequence: CARSSGANVLTF. The rearrangement uses TRBV5-1 and TRBJ2-6; D not certain. CDR1 SGHRS and CDR2 YFSETQ come from the germline V gene. V lost 10 bases to trimming and J lost 3 bases, with 8 bases between them. This CDR3 region has 12 residues.

This rearrangement joins TRBV5-1 to TRBJ1-6, with D perhaps TRBD1 (6 bases). Germline V gives CDR1 SGHRS, CDR2 YFSETQ. The CDR3 totals 15 residues. Trimming removed 5 bases at V and 8 bases at J, with 17 bases between. CDR3 coding DNA: TGCGCCAGCAGGTGGACAGATGACATGTATTCACCCCTCCACTTT. It encodes CASRWTDDMYSPLHF.

V gene TRBV5-1 combines with J gene TRBJ2-5; D perhaps matches TRBD1 (7 bases). The V end was cut by 3 bases, the J end by 9 bases, with 15 bases between. The CDR3 sequence is 13 residues long. From germline, CDR1 is SGHRS and CDR2 YFSETQ. The CDR3 loop is CASSSGDSGAQYF. The CDR3 bases are TGCGCCAGCAGCTCGGGGGACAGTGGGGCCCAGTACTTC.

J is TRBJ2-7 and V is TRBV19; 7 bases line up with TRBD2. Trimming cost V 3 bases and J 2 bases; bases outside gene matches: 4. CDR1 and CDR2 (germline): LNHDA, SQIVND (reference sequence). This CDR3 contains 14 residues. Written as DNA, the CDR3 is TGTGCCAGTAGTATGACTAGCCTTCCCTACGAGCAGTACTTC. It codes for CASSMTSLPYEQYF.

The chain is built from TRBV3-1 (or the pseudogene TRBV3-2) and TRBJ2-7; 11 bases line up with TRBD1. Germline CDR1 LGHDT, CDR2 YNNKEL (reference sequence). The CDR3 totals 21 residues. J lost 2 bases, V lost 1 base, and 19 bases had no gene match. DNA for the CDR3: TGTGCCAGCAGCCAAGCATCGAGTAGCGGACAGGGGGCTCAGGGGACCTACGAGCAGTACTTC. This encodes CASSQASSSGQGAQGTYEQYF.

The J gene is TRBJ1-5, the V gene TRBV7-2; 11 nucleotides agree with TRBD1. With V trimmed by 5 bases and J by 10 bases, 7 bases remained unmatched. CDR3 length: 14 amino acids. Germline V gene lookup returns CDR1 SGHTA and CDR2 FQGNSA. Written as DNA, the CDR3 is TGTGCCAGCAGCCCCGGACAGGGGGCGCGACCCCAGCATTTT. It specifies CASSPGQGARPQHF.

This chain connects TRBV21-1 to TRBJ1-1; the table's D call TRBD1 went unverified against the DNA. TRBV21-1 is labeled a pseudogene. This CDR3 comprises 13 residues. This chain's CDR3 is CAGPGTVNTEAFF. The CDR3 DNA sequence: TGTGCCGGACCCGGGACAGTGAACACTGAAGCTTTCTTT.

The V call is TRBV27, the J call TRBJ2-5; 8 positions agree with TRBD2. CDR1 is MNHEY, CDR2 SMNVEV, per germline (reference sequence). V shed 3 bases and J 3 bases; nucleotides not matched to a gene: 0. The CDR3 has 13 residues. Written as DNA, the CDR3 is TGTGCCAGCAGTTTTAGCGGGGAAGAGACCCAGTACTTC. This gives the protein CASSFSGEETQYF.

CDR3 nucleotide sequence: TGTGCCAGCAGACGGACAGGGGAAGCTTTCTTT. It codes for CASRRTGEAFF. The genes are TRBV6-5 and TRBJ1-1, with 8 bases identical to TRBD1. The J segment lost 8 bases and the V segment lost 6 bases, leaving 2 bases of the junction unmatched. Germline lookup yields CDR1 MNHEY and CDR2 SVGAGI. The CDR3 loop spans 11 amino acids.

The chain recombines TRBV9 with TRBJ2-1, with 7 bases matching TRBD2. Germline CDR1 reads SGDLS; CDR2 reads YYNGEE. The ends lost 0 bases at V and 8 bases at J; junction bases unmatched: 2. The CDR3 is 13 amino acids. The CDR3 DNA is TGTGCCAGCAGCGTAGACCTAGCGGATGAGCAGTTCTTC. The encoded protein is CASSVDLADEQFF.

This clone was recorded once. The J gene is TRBJ1-6, the V gene TRBV27, with a tentative D call TRBD1 (5 bases). This CDR3 is built from 15 residues. Germline CDR1 and CDR2: MNHEY and SMNVEV (reference sequence). V shed 2 bases and J shed 5 bases, with 10 bases lying between them. The CDR3 region is CASSLRQGNNSPLHF. The DNA of the CDR3 is TGTGCCAGCAGTTTACGGCAGGGAAATAATTCACCCCTCCACTTT.

The V call is TRBV5-4, the J call TRBJ1-5; D is perhaps TRBD1 (5 bases). Germline loops: CDR1 SGHNT, CDR2 YYREEE (reference sequence). The CDR3 has 13 amino acids. Deletions cut 4 bases from V and 4 bases from J, with 9 bases between. The chain's CDR3 is CASSPDRNQPQHF. CDR3 bases: TGTGCCAGCAGCCCCGACAGAAATCAGCCCCAGCATTTT.

The J gene is TRBJ2-7, the V gene TRBV10-3; possible D gene TRBD2, 6 bases. Trimming removed 8 bases from V and 7 bases from J, with 15 bases in between. CDR1 is ENHRY, CDR2 SYGVKD, per germline. The CDR3 spans 12 residues. CDR3 coding DNA: TGTGCCATCTATGCGGGGTTTGGTGAGCAGTACTTC. Amino acids: CAIYAGFGEQYF.

This clone was observed a few times. The chain links TRBV5-6 to TRBJ2-7; D gene unclear. The CDR3 extends over 11 amino acids. V dropped 2 bases and J dropped 3 bases, with 3 bases sitting between them. CDR1 SGHDT and CDR2 YYEEEE come from the germline V gene. This chain's CDR3 is CASSFNYEQYF. CDR3 bases: TGTGCCAGCAGCTTTAACTACGAGCAGTACTTC.

Notes on this clone: Distinct nucleotide sequences in the sample also encode this CDR3. This rearrangement joins TRBV5-4 to TRBJ1-1, with 8 bases that match TRBD1. V dropped 0 bases and J dropped 10; count of bases not matched to a gene: 11. The CDR3 has 15 residues. Germline V lookup: CDR1 SGHNT, CDR2 YYREEE (reference sequence). The CDR3 DNA follows: TGTGCCAGCAGCTTGGAGTTGGGGGACAGGTTATTAGCTTTCTTT. This codes for CASSLELGDRLLAFF.

The J gene is TRBJ2-7, the V gene TRBV29-1; 9 bases line up with TRBD1. The CDR3 is made up of 12 amino acids. Looked up from germline, CDR1 is SQVTM and CDR2 is ANQGSEA. The CDR3 reads CSCRDRDYEQYF. CDR3 nucleotides: TGCAGTTGCCGGGACAGGGACTACGAGCAGTACTTC.

The rearrangement joins TRBV19 to TRBJ2-1; TRBD2 matches at 11 bases. Germline V CDR1 and CDR2: LNHDA, SQIVND (reference sequence). The CDR3 sequence is 16 residues long. Trimming at V came to 6 bases and at J to 5 bases, leaving 9 bases not matched to a gene. The DNA for the CDR3 is TGTGCCAGTAGAGGAGCGGGACTAGCGGATAACAATGAGCAGTTCTTC. Amino acids: CASRGAGLADNNEQFF.

V gene TRBV7-3 combines with J gene TRBJ2-2; no clear D. The CDR3 is 13 residues long. CDR1 and CDR2 from the germline V gene are SGHTA and FQGTGA. Trimming cost V 5 bases and J 7 bases, with 11 bases left between them. The DNA for the CDR3 is TGTGCCAGCAGCCCCAATATCGGCGGGGAGCTGTTTTTT. This gives the protein CASSPNIGGELFF.